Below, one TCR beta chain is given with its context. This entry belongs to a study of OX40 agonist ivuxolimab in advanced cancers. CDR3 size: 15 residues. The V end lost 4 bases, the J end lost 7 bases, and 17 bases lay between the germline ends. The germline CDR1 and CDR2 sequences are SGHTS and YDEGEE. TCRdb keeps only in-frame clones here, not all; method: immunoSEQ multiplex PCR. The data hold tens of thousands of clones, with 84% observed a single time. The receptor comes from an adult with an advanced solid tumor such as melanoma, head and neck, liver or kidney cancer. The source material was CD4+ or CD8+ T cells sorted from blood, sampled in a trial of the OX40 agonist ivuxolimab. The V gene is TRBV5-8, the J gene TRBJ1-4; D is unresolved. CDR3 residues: CASSVNSIGGEKLFF. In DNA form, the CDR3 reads TGTGCCAGCAGCGTAAACAGCATTGGCGGTGAAAAACTGTTTTTT.